This T cell receptor beta chain was documented in a study of blood T cell repertoires in COVID-19. Study in general: Samples representing acute and convalescent COVID-19 were sourced from the United States, Italy and Spain. PBMCs, B-cell-depleted T cells, or T cells were the source of the cDNA or gDNA that made up the material.

As originally analysed: Counts of nucleated cells, estimated from reference gene primer amplification, were obtained. Measured with immunoSEQ multiplex PCR; TCRdb has only the in-frame clones, and not every one. That table furnishes V, J and clone size, whereas the DNA furnished D and trimming. Altogether fewer than 250,000 clones are present, roughly 80% being singletons, with the ten largest covering about 1.8%. The clonotype was recovered from a man in his fifties or sixties who had recovered from COVID-19. The sequencing input was PBMCs or T cells enriched from blood (not recorded which).

The CDR3 nucleotides read TGCGCCAGCATATTAATAAACTTCTTAAGCAATCAGCCCCAGCATTTT. Translation gives CASILINFLSNQPQHF. V gene TRBV10-1 combines with J gene TRBJ1-5; D not certain. Germline CDR1 and CDR2: WNHNN and SYGVQD (reference sequence). The CDR3 contains 16 residues. V was cut by 7 bases and J by 1 base, with 17 bases left in between.